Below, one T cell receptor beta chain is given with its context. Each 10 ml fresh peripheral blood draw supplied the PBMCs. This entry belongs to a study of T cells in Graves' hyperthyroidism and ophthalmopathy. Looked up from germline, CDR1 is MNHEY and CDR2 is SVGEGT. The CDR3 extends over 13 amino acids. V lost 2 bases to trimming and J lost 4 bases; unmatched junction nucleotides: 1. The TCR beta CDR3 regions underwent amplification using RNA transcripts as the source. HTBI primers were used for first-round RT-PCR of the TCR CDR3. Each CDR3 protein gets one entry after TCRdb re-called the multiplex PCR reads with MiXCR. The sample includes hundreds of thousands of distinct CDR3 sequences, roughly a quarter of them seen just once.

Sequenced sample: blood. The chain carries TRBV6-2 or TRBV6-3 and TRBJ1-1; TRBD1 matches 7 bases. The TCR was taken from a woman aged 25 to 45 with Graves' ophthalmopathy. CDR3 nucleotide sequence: TGTGCCAGCAGTTACCGGACAGGCACTGAAGCTTTCTTT. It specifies CASSYRTGTEAFF.